Each of the 11 T cell receptor beta chains below was sequenced from the same sample in a study of T cell responses to AZD1222 COVID-19 vaccine. The assay was immunoSEQ multiplex PCR, and TCRdb's table has in-frame clones only and misses some. The sample records some 60,000 clones, 60% to 85% being singletons. Sequenced here: peripheral blood, sampled 28 days after the second AZD1222 dose. Receptors originate from an adult who received the AZD1222 COVID-19 vaccine.

This sequence joins TRBV5-6 and TRBJ1-2, with 9 positions matching TRBD1. This CDR3 is 16 amino acids long. Germline trimming cut 4 bases from V and 0 bases from J; bases unmatched to any gene: 7. CDR1 and CDR2 from the germline V gene are SGHDT and YYEEEE. The DNA for the CDR3 is TGTGCCAGCAGCCGTGGGGACAGGGCCGCTAACTATGGCTACACCTTC. It encodes CASSRGDRAANYGYTF.

V is TRBV19 and J is TRBJ1-1, with D hard to call. The V end was cut by 8 bases, the J end by 5 bases, with 15 bases between. Looked up from germline, CDR1 is LNHDA and CDR2 is SQIVND (reference sequence). The CDR3 is 13 residues long. This CDR3 reads CASGRRVDTEAFF. Here the CDR3 DNA reads TGTGCCAGTGGAAGGAGGGTAGATACTGAAGCTTTCTTT. The full variable domain, completed using reference TRBV19 and TRBJ1-1, is DGGITQSPKYLFRKEGQNVTLSCEQNLNHDAMYWYRQDPGQGLRLIYYSQIVNDFQKGDIAEGYSVSREKKESFPLTVTSAQKNPTAFYLCASGRRVDTEAFFGQGTRLTVV.

V and J are TRBV24-1 and TRBJ2-7, with a weak D call TRBD2 (6 bases). This CDR3 comprises 12 residues. Trimming took off 7 bases at V and 5 bases at J, with 11 bases between the two ends. Germline V gene lookup returns CDR1 KGHDR and CDR2 SFDVKD. CDR3 protein: CATSGGMDEQYF. The CDR3 DNA sequence: TGTGCCACCAGCGGGGGAATGGACGAGCAGTACTTC.

This sequence joins TRBV19 and TRBJ1-5; D not certain. Trimming took off 3 bases at V and 0 bases at J, with 18 bases between the two ends. The CDR3 has 18 residues. Germline V gene lookup returns CDR1 LNHDA and CDR2 SQIVND (reference sequence). The CDR3 sequence is CASSMLPPTDYSNQPQHF. CDR3 nucleotides: TGTGCCAGTAGTATGCTACCCCCGACGGACTATAGCAATCAGCCCCAGCATTTT.

This clone was observed a handful of times. The chain carries TRBV7-2 and TRBJ1-1; D gene unclear. CDR3 size: 14 residues. Per the germline V gene, CDR1 is SGHTA and CDR2 is FQGNSA. V was clipped by 5 bases and J by 1 base, with 11 bases between them. This CDR3 is CASSPEAQNTEAFF. As DNA, the CDR3 is TGTGCCAGCAGCCCGGAGGCCCAGAACACTGAAGCTTTCTTT.

The rearrangement uses TRBV6-5 and TRBJ1-5, with D possibly matching TRBD1 (5 bases). The V end lost 4 bases, the J end lost 9 bases, and 13 bases lay between the germline ends. CDR3 size: 13 residues. Germline V gene lookup returns CDR1 MNHEY and CDR2 SVGAGI. CDR3 loop: CASSSGHEGPQHF. The CDR3 DNA reads TGTGCCAGCAGTTCAGGGCATGAAGGGCCCCAGCATTTT.

This clone was seen only a few times. The CDR3 reads CASSLGLDLPPNYGYTF. Written as DNA, the CDR3 is TGTGCCAGCAGCTTAGGTTTAGATCTCCCCCCCAACTATGGCTACACCTTC. This chain joins TRBV7-9 and TRBJ1-2; D is unclear. V shed 1 base and J shed 2 bases, with 17 bases lying between them. CDR3 size: 17 residues. Germline CDR1 is SEHNR and CDR2 is FQNEAQ (reference sequence).

This clone came up once. The CDR3: CAWSVGGGYEKLFF. In nucleotides, the CDR3 is TGTGCCTGGAGTGTAGGGGGGGGCTATGAAAAACTGTTTTTT. The J gene is TRBJ1-4, the V gene TRBV30; maybe TRBD1 (6 bases). This CDR3 contains 14 residues. V was clipped by 0 bases and J by 6 bases, with 11 bases between them. Germline lookup yields CDR1 GTSNPN and CDR2 SVGIG (reference sequence).

The chain couples TRBV2 to TRBJ2-5; no clear D. The germline V and J ends were trimmed by 4 bases and 0 bases, with 9 bases remaining between them. CDR3 length equals 14 residues. Germline V CDR1 and CDR2: SNHLY, FYNNEI. CDR3 sequence (DNA): TGTGCCAGCAGTGTTGGGCCGAACCAAGAGACCCAGTACTTC. Protein: CASSVGPNQETQYF.

This clone was found a few times. This chain connects TRBV12-3 or TRBV12-4 to TRBJ1-1; D unresolved. The CDR3 is made up of 13 amino acids. The V and J ends lost 2 bases and 3 bases respectively, with 7 bases between them. CDR3 nucleotide sequence: TGTGCCAGCAGTTTAACTGAGGACACTGAAGCTTTCTTT. Translated: CASSLTEDTEAFF.

The gene calls are TRBV5-6 and TRBJ1-1; D might be TRBD1 (6 bases). Trimming removed 3 bases at V and 2 bases at J, with 17 bases between. Germline CDR1 reads SGHDT; CDR2 reads YYEEEE. The CDR3 covers 16 residues. CDR3: CASSSASGAVNTEAFF. As DNA, the CDR3 is TGTGCCAGCAGCTCGGCCTCAGGGGCAGTAAACACTGAAGCTTTCTTT. Drawing the rest from reference TRBV5-6 and TRBJ1-1, the complete variable domain is DAGVTQSPTHLIKTRGQQVTLRCSPKSGHDTVSWYQQALGQGPQFIFQYYEEEERQRGNFPDRFSGHQFPNYSSELNVNALLLGDSALYLCASSSASGAVNTEAFFGQGTRLTVV.